This TCR beta chain was captured by sequencing in a study of OX40 agonist ivuxolimab in advanced cancers. About the investigation overall: Ivuxolimab was an agonistic, fully human IgG2 monoclonal antibody directed against OX40 (CD134), a costimulatory receptor. The monotherapy dose-escalation portion (N ≈ 52 patients) of the phase I ivuxolimab trial is reported in the paper. Partial responses occurred in three dose-escalation patients, of whom one had hepatocellular carcinoma and two had cutaneous melanoma. Among the 52 dose-escalation patients, roughly 20 had hepatocellular carcinoma, roughly 15 melanoma, 9 renal cell carcinoma and 9 head and neck cancer. Prior anti-PD-1, anti-PD-L1 or anti-CTLA-4 therapy was permitted, and approximately 40% of dose-escalation patients had received checkpoint inhibitors. The purpose of peripheral TCRbeta sequencing was to test whether ivuxolimab changed TCR sequence diversity and led to clonal T-cell expansion. Intravenous ivuxolimab was administered to patients every 2 weeks at six dose levels: 0.01, 0.1, 0.3, 1.5, 3 and 10 mg/kg. In the dose-escalation cohort, roughly four fifths of patients were male, and the mean age was approximately 64 years, with a range of roughly 23 to 85. Paper-wide results and their limitations: Which antigens the clonally expanded peripheral T cells were specific for was not determined. Low levels of normalized T-cell clonal expansion were also seen in some patients who did not respond. In partial responders in the 0.1-3.0 mg/kg groups, normalized peripheral clonal expansion was found to be among the lowest, especially among CD8+ T cells. After ivuxolimab, more expanded clones were found on average in CD8+ T cells than in CD4+ T cells. At doses from 0.1 to 3.0 mg/kg, clonal expansion was seen in both CD4+ and CD8+ blood T cells between baseline and week 6.

In the germline V gene, CDR1 corresponds to MNHNS and CDR2 to SASEGT. From V the trimming removes 1 base and from J it removes 3 bases, while the gene matches leave 0 bases of the junction unaccounted for. The CDR3 runs 13 residues from the cysteine to the phenylalanine. Kept here is only the CDR3 DNA, which spans 39 bases and is read in frame from base 1. Genomic DNA was isolated from the sorted cells so that the TCRbeta CDR3 region could be sequenced. TCRbeta CDR3 regions were sequenced using the immunoSEQ Assay. Here the immuneACCESS table is served through TCRdb, limited to in-frame sequences with V and J called. Missing clones are a known gap in these copies; in checked studies unresolved V genes cover under half, and the rest lacks a known reason. The sample table contains some 86,000 clones; only one count was recorded for about 90% of them. The biggest ten clones account for about 9% of the sample.

Patients with a history of autoimmune disease or receiving systemic immunosuppression were excluded from the trial. Peripheral blood for TCR sequencing was drawn from every dose cohort at baseline, at cycle 4 day 1 and at cycle 7 day 1. The samples were taken from a phase I, first-in-human, multicenter, open-label dose-escalation trial of ivuxolimab. Adults with locally advanced or metastatic melanoma, renal cell, hepatocellular, or head and neck squamous cell carcinoma were enrolled in the trial. Before TCR sequencing, CD4+ T cells and CD8+ T cells from peripheral blood were sorted into separate populations. As regards this clone: Its antigen is currently not known. The input lacks base qualities; no much larger clone sits a single base away.

The specimen comprised CD4+ or CD8+ T cells sorted from blood, sampled in a trial of the OX40 agonist ivuxolimab. This TCR derives from an adult with an advanced solid tumor such as melanoma, head and neck, liver or kidney cancer. The rearranged segments are TRBV6-1 and TRBJ2-7; 7 junctional bases match TRBD1. Read as DNA, the sequence is TGTGCCAGCAGTGAAGGGGACAGCTACGAGCAGTACTTC. This sequence encodes CASSEGDSYEQYF.